This T cell receptor beta chain originates from a study of cytomegalovirus exposure and HLA in healthy donors. Profiled with immunoSEQ multiplex PCR; TCRdb holds only in-frame clones, not every one. Here the sample spans 100,000 to 150,000 clones, roughly 90% being singletons. Only one count was recorded for this clone. The clonotype originates from a woman aged 18-35 years in good health and CMV-seronegative. The sample comprised PBMCs.

Here the CDR3 reads CASSAGTGVGAEAFF. The CDR3 DNA reads TGTGCCAGCAGCGCGGGGACAGGGGTCGGGGCTGAAGCTTTCTTT. The rearrangement joins TRBV11-2 to TRBJ1-1, with 10 bases that match TRBD1. V lost 5 bases and J lost 6; bases outside the gene matches: 9. CDR1 is SGHAT and CDR2 is FQNNGV in the germline V gene. This CDR3 region has 15 residues.